These T cell receptor beta chains were read from a single sample in a study of blood T cell repertoires in COVID-19. This table comes from immunoSEQ multiplex PCR, and its TCRdb copy is limited to in-frame clones, with some not included. The sample lists about 360,000 clones; 81% were seen once. The specimen was peripheral blood. These TCRs come from a human donor with acute or convalescent COVID-19. The donor label of this sample is uncertain. Each CDR3 is given with its conserved first and last residue. The order of the fields is clone size, V gene, J gene, D gene, CDR3 protein, CDR3 DNA. A D gene is named only where the DNA matches it firmly. Clone size is given for some rows only: seen once, a few or many times, or a class if the clone is expanded.

abundance: -; v_gene: TRBV11-2; j_gene: TRBJ1-1; d_gene: -; CDR3aa: CASSPVPNTEAFF; CDR3nt: TGTGCCAGCAGCCCCGTTCCGAACACTGAAGCTTTCTTT
abundance: -; v_gene: TRBV5-8; j_gene: TRBJ1-5; d_gene: TRBD1; CDR3aa: CASTKKGAARGPQHF; CDR3nt: TGTGCCAGCACCAAAAAGGGGGCCGCGCGTGGGCCCCAGCATTTT
abundance: -; v_gene: TRBV3-1/TRBV3-2; j_gene: TRBJ2-1; d_gene: TRBD1; CDR3aa: CASSQRDRGKNEQFF; CDR3nt: TGTGCCAGCAGCCAGCGGGACAGGGGAAAAAATGAGCAGTTCTTC
abundance: -; v_gene: TRBV7-9; j_gene: TRBJ1-1; d_gene: -; CDR3aa: CASSFRQGSQAFF; CDR3nt: TGTGCCAGCAGCTTTCGGCAGGGTTCCCAAGCTTTCTTT
abundance: -; v_gene: TRBV5-8; j_gene: TRBJ1-5; d_gene: TRBD1; CDR3aa: CASSLGTGPNQPQHF; CDR3nt: TGTGCCAGCAGCCTTGGGACAGGGCCAAATCAGCCCCAGCATTTT
abundance: -; v_gene: TRBV18; j_gene: TRBJ2-2; d_gene: TRBD1; CDR3aa: CASSPWTGHTGELFF; CDR3nt: TGTGCCAGCTCACCATGGACAGGGCACACCGGGGAGCTGTTTTTT
abundance: -; v_gene: TRBV18; j_gene: TRBJ1-3; d_gene: -; CDR3aa: CASSVRQGLMGNTIYF; CDR3nt: TGTGCCAGCTCAGTACGGCAGGGATTGATGGGAAACACCATATATTTT
abundance: -; v_gene: TRBV19; j_gene: TRBJ1-3; d_gene: -; CDR3aa: CATNPGSSGNTIYF; CDR3nt: TGTGCCACCAACCCCGGGAGCTCTGGAAACACCATATATTTT
abundance: -; v_gene: TRBV12-3/TRBV12-4; j_gene: TRBJ2-7; d_gene: -; CDR3aa: CASSLGAGYEQYF; CDR3nt: TGTGCCAGCAGTTTGGGGGCTGGCTACGAGCAGTACTTC
abundance: -; v_gene: TRBV18; j_gene: TRBJ2-5; d_gene: TRBD1; CDR3aa: CASSPEGASPETQYF; CDR3nt: TGTGCCAGCTCACCAGAGGGGGCCTCTCCAGAGACCCAGTACTTC
abundance: -; v_gene: TRBV5-1; j_gene: TRBJ1-2; d_gene: -; CDR3aa: CASSLGGSPNYGYTF; CDR3nt: TGCGCCAGCAGCCTTGGGGGGTCCCCTAACTATGGCTACACCTTC
abundance: -; v_gene: TRBV6-5; j_gene: TRBJ1-1; d_gene: -; CDR3aa: CASSYSERMNTEAFF; CDR3nt: TGTGCCAGCAGTTACTCGGAGAGGATGAACACTGAAGCTTTCTTT
abundance: -; v_gene: TRBV15; j_gene: TRBJ2-3; d_gene: TRBD2; CDR3aa: CATSRDWSGGGTDTQYF; CDR3nt: TGTGCCACCAGCAGAGATTGGAGCGGGGGGGGCACAGATACGCAGTATTTT
abundance: -; v_gene: TRBV7-7; j_gene: TRBJ2-7; d_gene: TRBD1; CDR3aa: CASSLGQGNPEQYF; CDR3nt: TGTGCCAGCAGCTTGGGACAGGGAAATCCCGAGCAGTACTTC
abundance: -; v_gene: TRBV19; j_gene: TRBJ2-7; d_gene: TRBD1; CDR3aa: CASRRTGDTYEQYF; CDR3nt: TGTGCCAGTAGGAGGACAGGAGATACCTACGAGCAGTACTTC
abundance: -; v_gene: TRBV19; j_gene: TRBJ1-1; d_gene: TRBD1; CDR3aa: CASRRWTGGRWSADTEAFF; CDR3nt: TGTGCCAGTAGACGCTGGACAGGGGGACGGTGGTCGGCCGACACTGAAGCTTTCTTT
abundance: -; v_gene: TRBV30; j_gene: TRBJ1-6; d_gene: -; CDR3aa: CAWSVVLNSPLHF; CDR3nt: TGTGCCTGGAGTGTTGTCCTTAATTCACCCCTCCACTTT
abundance: -; v_gene: TRBV19; j_gene: TRBJ2-5; d_gene: TRBD2; CDR3aa: CASRALAGGQETQYF; CDR3nt: TGTGCCAGTAGGGCTCTAGCGGGAGGTCAAGAGACCCAGTACTTC
abundance: -; v_gene: TRBV6-1; j_gene: TRBJ1-6; d_gene: -; CDR3aa: CASSEQNNSPLHF; CDR3nt: TGTGCCAGCAGTGAACAGAACAATTCACCCCTCCACTTT
abundance: -; v_gene: TRBV12-3/TRBV12-4; j_gene: TRBJ1-2; d_gene: TRBD1; CDR3aa: CASSQGQGGGYTF; CDR3nt: TGTGCCAGCAGCCAGGGACAGGGGGGAGGCTACACCTTC
abundance: -; v_gene: TRBV7-9; j_gene: TRBJ2-2; d_gene: TRBD2; CDR3aa: CASSLARTSNTGELFF; CDR3nt: TGTGCCAGCAGCTTAGCGCGGACTAGTAACACCGGGGAGCTGTTTTTT
abundance: -; v_gene: TRBV24-1; j_gene: TRBJ2-1; d_gene: TRBD1; CDR3aa: CATSDRRQGAAEQFF; CDR3nt: TGTGCCACCAGTGATCGGAGACAGGGGGCGGCGGAGCAGTTCTTC
abundance: -; v_gene: TRBV5-1; j_gene: TRBJ2-5; d_gene: -; CDR3aa: CASSNQGWDETQYF; CDR3nt: TGCGCCAGCAGCAATCAGGGGTGGGACGAGACCCAGTACTTC
abundance: -; v_gene: TRBV12-3/TRBV12-4; j_gene: TRBJ1-2; d_gene: -; CDR3aa: CASSGFYYGYTF; CDR3nt: TGTGCCAGCTCCGGGTTTTACTATGGCTACACCTTC
abundance: -; v_gene: TRBV30; j_gene: TRBJ1-6; d_gene: -; CDR3aa: CAWSVSRVIGESDSPLHF; CDR3nt: TGTGCCTGGAGTGTTTCCAGGGTGATTGGAGAGAGCGATTCACCCCTCCACTTT
abundance: once; v_gene: TRBV10-3; j_gene: TRBJ1-5; d_gene: -; CDR3aa: CAISEGRNSNQPQHF; CDR3nt: TGTGCCATCAGTGAGGGGAGAAATAGCAATCAGCCCCAGCATTTT
abundance: -; v_gene: TRBV24-1; j_gene: TRBJ1-2; d_gene: -; CDR3aa: CATSEDSFDGYTF; CDR3nt: TGTGCCACCAGTGAGGACAGTTTCGATGGCTACACCTTC